Following are 4 T cell receptor beta chains from one sample sequenced in a study of technical replicates of blood from a few donors. Assay used: immunoSEQ multiplex PCR; TCRdb lists only in-frame clones, some missing. This repertoire shows 65,000 to 85,000 clones, about 93% found once; its top ten account for about 0.4%. The sequencing sample was made of T cells isolated from PBMCs. The source is a human donor in good health.

The chain joins TRBV7-2 to TRBJ2-7; D remains unclear. The CDR3 extends over 13 amino acids. Trimming removed 1 base at V and 3 bases at J, with 7 bases between. Germline assignment: CDR1 SGHTA and CDR2 FQGNSA. The CDR3 DNA reads TGTGCCAGCAGCTTAGGTCTTATCTACGAGCAGTACTTC. Protein sequence: CASSLGLIYEQYF. Filled out from reference TRBV7-2 and TRBJ2-7, the complete variable domain reads GAGVSQSPSNKVTEKGKDVELRCDPISGHTALYWYRQSLGQGLEFLIYFQGNSAPDKSGLPSDRFSAERTGGSVSTLTIQRTQQEDSAVYLCASSLGLIYEQYFGPGTRLTVT.

This sequence joins TRBV5-4 and TRBJ1-2, with a weak D call TRBD1 (6 bases). The CDR3 runs 15 residues. Per germline, CDR1 SGHNT and CDR2 YYREEE (reference sequence). Trimming removed 6 bases at V and 2 bases at J, with 17 bases between. For the CDR3, the DNA is TGTGCCAGCACCTACAGGGCCCGGATAAACTATGGCTACACCTTC. Its translation: CASTYRARINYGYTF.

The rearrangement joins TRBV5-8 to TRBJ1-1, with D unresolved. Germline values: CDR1 SGHTS, CDR2 YDEGEE. Trimming stripped 7 bases from V and 1 base from J, with 17 bases between. The CDR3 covers 15 residues. The CDR3 spells CASFPEAGWNTEAFF. DNA for the CDR3: TGTGCCAGCTTCCCAGAAGCGGGCTGGAACACTGAAGCTTTCTTT.

The genes are TRBV5-4 and TRBJ2-1; TRBD1 aligns across 8 bases. CDR1 SGHNT and CDR2 YYREEE come from the germline V gene (reference sequence). The J segment lost 0 bases and the V segment lost 0 bases, leaving 2 bases of the junction unmatched. The CDR3 spans 16 residues. DNA for the CDR3: TGTGCCAGCAGCTTGGCCCAGGGGGCCTCCTACAATGAGCAGTTCTTC. Translating it yields CASSLAQGASYNEQFF.